The rows below give T cell receptor beta chains drawn from one sample of a study of shared clonotypes between healthy human individuals. Libraries were prepared by immunoSEQ multiplex PCR; TCRdb keeps only in-frame clonotypes and omits some of them. The sample comprises about 510,000 clones, 90% to 97% of which are singletons, and 0.06% rests with the top ten. Sequencing used naive CD4+ T cells sorted from blood. These receptors originate from a woman aged 25 to 39 in good health. The CDR3 runs from the conserved cysteine through the conserved F or W.

TRBV4-1 CASSQGWQSYEQYF
TRBV27 CASSLDPETIHNEQFF
TRBV14 CASSQDPPNTGELFF
TRBV28 CASSLGGRLDTQYF
TRBV10-3 CAISESTTSGNTIYF
TRBV29-1 CSVGLAPTDTQYF
TRBV28 CASIPGVAGGNEQFF
TRBV28 CASSSGRSYEQYF
TRBV9 CASSVRGTSGYNEQFF
TRBV30 CAWSVHSGNYGYTF
TRBV6-1 CASKMDSSYQPQHF
TRBV5-1 CASSLDQPQHF
TRBV6-1 CASSSPYALGNIQYF
TRBV11-2 CASSHKFYEQYF